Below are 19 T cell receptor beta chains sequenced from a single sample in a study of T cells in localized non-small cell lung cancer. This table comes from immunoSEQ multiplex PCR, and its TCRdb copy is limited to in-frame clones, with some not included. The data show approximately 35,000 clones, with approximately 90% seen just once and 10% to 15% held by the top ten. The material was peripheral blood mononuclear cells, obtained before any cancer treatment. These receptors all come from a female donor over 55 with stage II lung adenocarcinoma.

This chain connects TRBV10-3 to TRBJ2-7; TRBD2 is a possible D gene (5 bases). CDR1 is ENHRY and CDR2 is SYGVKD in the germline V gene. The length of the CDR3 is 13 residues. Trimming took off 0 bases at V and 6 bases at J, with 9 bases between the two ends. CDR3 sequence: CAISESPGFEQYF. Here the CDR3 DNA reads TGTGCCATCAGTGAGTCACCGGGATTCGAGCAGTACTTC.

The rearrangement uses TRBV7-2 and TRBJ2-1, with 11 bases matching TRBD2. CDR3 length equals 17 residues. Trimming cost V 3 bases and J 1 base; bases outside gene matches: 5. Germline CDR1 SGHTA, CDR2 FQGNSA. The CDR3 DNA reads TGTGCCAGCAGCTTGATTAGCGGGAGGGTATCCTACAATGAGCAGTTCTTC. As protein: CASSLISGRVSYNEQFF.

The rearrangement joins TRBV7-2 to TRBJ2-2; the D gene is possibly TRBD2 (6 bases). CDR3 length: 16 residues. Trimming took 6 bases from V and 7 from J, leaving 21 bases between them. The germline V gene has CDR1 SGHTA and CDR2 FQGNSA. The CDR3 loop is CASREGTPIVGGELFF. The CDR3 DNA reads TGTGCCAGCAGGGAGGGGACTCCCATTGTGGGCGGGGAGCTGTTTTTT.

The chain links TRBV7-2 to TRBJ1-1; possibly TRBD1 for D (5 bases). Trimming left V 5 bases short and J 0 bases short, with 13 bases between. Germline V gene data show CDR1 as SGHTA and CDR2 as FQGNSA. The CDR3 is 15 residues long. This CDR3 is CASSLGAGMNTEAFF. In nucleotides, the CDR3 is TGTGCCAGCAGCCTAGGGGCGGGGATGAACACTGAAGCTTTCTTT. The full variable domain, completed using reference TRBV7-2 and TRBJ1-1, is GAGVSQSPSNKVTEKGKDVELRCDPISGHTALYWYRQSLGQGLEFLIYFQGNSAPDKSGLPSDRFSAERTGGSVSTLTIQRTQQEDSAVYLCASSLGAGMNTEAFFGQGTRLTVV.

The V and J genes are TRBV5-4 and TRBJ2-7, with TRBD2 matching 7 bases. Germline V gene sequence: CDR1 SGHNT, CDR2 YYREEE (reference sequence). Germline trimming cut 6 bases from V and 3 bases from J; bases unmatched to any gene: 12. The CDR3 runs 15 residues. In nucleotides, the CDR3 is TGTGCCAGCAACGATAGGAGGGAGGGCCTCTACGAGCAGTACTTC. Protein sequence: CASNDRREGLYEQYF.

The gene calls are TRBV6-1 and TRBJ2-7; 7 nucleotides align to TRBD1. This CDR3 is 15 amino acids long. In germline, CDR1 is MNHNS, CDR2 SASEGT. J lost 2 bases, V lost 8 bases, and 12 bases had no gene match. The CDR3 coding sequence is TGTGCCAGCGGATTACAGGGGACGCGTACCTACGAGCAGTACTTC. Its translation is CASGLQGTRTYEQYF.

As DNA, the CDR3 is TGTGCCAGCAGCTTGTATGGGGGCGGTGGCACAGATACGCAGTATTTT. Encoded protein: CASSLYGGGGTDTQYF. The J gene is TRBJ2-3, the V gene TRBV5-5; maybe TRBD1 (6 bases). Trimming took 1 base from V and 1 from J, leaving 13 bases between them. Germline lookup yields CDR1 SGHKS and CDR2 YYEKEE (reference sequence). The CDR3 has 16 residues.

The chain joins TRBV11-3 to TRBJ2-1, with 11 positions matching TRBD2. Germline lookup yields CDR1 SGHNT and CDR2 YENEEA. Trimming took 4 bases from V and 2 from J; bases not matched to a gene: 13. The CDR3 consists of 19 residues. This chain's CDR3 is CASSSTGLAERLTYNEQFF. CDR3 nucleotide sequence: TGTGCCAGCAGCTCGACGGGACTAGCGGAGCGCCTCACCTACAATGAGCAGTTCTTC. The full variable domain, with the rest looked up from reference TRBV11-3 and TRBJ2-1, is EAGVVQSPRYKIIEKKQPVAFWCNPISGHNTLYWYLQNLGQGPELLIRYENEEAVDDSQLPKDRFSAERLKGVDSTLKIQPAELGDSAVYLCASSSTGLAERLTYNEQFFGPGTRLTVL.

CDR3 sequence: CASSIAGRTQETQYF. The CDR3 DNA reads TGTGCCAGTAGTATAGCAGGGCGTACCCAAGAGACCCAGTACTTC. The chain recombines TRBV19 with TRBJ2-5; maybe TRBD1 (5 bases). V dropped 1 base and J dropped 1 base, with 10 bases sitting between them. From germline, CDR1 is LNHDA and CDR2 SQIVND (reference sequence). This CDR3 spans 15 amino acids.

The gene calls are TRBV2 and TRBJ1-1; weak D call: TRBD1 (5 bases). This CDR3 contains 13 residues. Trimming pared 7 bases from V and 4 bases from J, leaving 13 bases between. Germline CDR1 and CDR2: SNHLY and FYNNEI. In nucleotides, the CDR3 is TGTGCCAGCATCAGGGAAACGAGCACTGAAGCTTTCTTT. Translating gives CASIRETSTEAFF.

The CDR3 loop is CASRWKYDSPLHF. The CDR3 bases are TGTGCCAGTAGGTGGAAGTATGATTCACCCCTCCACTTT. J is TRBJ1-6 and V is TRBV19, with D uncertain. V was cut by 6 bases and J by 8 bases, with 11 bases left in between. The CDR3 has 13 residues. In germline, CDR1 is LNHDA, CDR2 SQIVND (reference sequence).

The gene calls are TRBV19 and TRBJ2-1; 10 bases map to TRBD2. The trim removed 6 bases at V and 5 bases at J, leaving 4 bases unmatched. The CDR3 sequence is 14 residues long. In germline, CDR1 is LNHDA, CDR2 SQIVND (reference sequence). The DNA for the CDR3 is TGTGCCAGTAGAAATAGCGGGGGGAACAATGAGCAGTTCTTC. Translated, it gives CASRNSGGNNEQFF.

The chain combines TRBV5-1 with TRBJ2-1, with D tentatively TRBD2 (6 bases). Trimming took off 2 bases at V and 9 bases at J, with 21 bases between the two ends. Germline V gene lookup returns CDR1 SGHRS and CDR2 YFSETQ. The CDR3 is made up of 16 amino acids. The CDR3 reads CASSFREPAAGGEQFF. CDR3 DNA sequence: TGCGCCAGCAGCTTTCGGGAGCCTGCCGCTGGTGGTGAGCAGTTCTTC.

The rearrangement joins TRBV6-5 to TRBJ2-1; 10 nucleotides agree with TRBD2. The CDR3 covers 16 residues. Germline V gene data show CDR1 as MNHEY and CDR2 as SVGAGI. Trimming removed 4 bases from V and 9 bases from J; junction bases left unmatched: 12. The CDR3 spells CASSSLGSGRAREQFF. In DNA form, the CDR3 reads TGTGCCAGCAGTTCCCTCGGCAGCGGGAGGGCCCGTGAGCAGTTCTTC.

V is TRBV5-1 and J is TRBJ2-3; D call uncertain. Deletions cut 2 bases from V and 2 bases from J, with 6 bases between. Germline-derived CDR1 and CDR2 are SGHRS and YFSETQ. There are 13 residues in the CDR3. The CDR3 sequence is CASSLSPTDTQYF. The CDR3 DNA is TGCGCCAGCAGCTTATCCCCCACAGATACGCAGTATTTT.

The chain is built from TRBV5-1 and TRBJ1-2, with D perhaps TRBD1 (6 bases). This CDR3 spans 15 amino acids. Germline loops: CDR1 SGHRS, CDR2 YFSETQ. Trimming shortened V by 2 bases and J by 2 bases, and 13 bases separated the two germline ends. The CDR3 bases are TGCGCCAGCAGCTTAGGACAGCCGCGGAACTATGGCTACACCTTC. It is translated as CASSLGQPRNYGYTF.

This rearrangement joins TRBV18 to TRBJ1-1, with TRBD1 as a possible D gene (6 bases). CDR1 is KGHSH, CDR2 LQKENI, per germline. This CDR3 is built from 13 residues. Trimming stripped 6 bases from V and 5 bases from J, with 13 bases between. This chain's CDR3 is CASSPGARTEAFF. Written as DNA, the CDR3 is TGTGCCAGCTCTCCGGGGGCGCGGACTGAAGCTTTCTTT.

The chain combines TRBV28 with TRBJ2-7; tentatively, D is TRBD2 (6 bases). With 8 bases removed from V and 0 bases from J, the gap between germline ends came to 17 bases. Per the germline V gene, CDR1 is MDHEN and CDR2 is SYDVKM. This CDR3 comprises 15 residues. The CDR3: CASFPGTSSSYEQYF. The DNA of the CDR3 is TGTGCCAGCTTCCCCGGGACTTCGAGCTCCTACGAGCAGTACTTC.

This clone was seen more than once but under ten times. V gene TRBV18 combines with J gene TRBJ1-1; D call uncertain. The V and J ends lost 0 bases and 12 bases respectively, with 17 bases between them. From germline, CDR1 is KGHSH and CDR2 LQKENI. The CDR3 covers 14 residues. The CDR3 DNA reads TGTGCCAGCTCACCACCAGAAGACGCTGAGAGATCTTTCTTT. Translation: CASSPPEDAERSFF.